The source of this T cell receptor (beta chain) is a study of blood T cell repertoires in COVID-19. Study overall: COVID-19 samples, acute and convalescent, were from the United States, Italy and Spain. PBMCs, B-cell-depleted T cells, or T cells provided the cDNA or gDNA that made up the material.

In the study's own analysis: Nucleated cell number was recorded as an estimate derived from reference gene primer amplification. TCRdb's copy holds only in-frame clones and misses some; the assay was immunoSEQ multiplex PCR. V and J calls and clone size are those listed in that table; D and trimming were worked out from the DNA. The profile covers over 150,000 clones, with roughly 84% appearing a single time and roughly 1% taken by the ten largest. Germline V CDR1 and CDR2: SGDLS, YYNGEE. J gave up 10 bases and V 2 bases, and 3 bases lay outside the gene matches. This CDR3 comprises 13 residues. The chain links TRBV9 to TRBJ1-6; 7 bases are a match to TRBD1. The origin of this receptor is a man aged 35-49 years with acute or convalescent COVID-19. The sample taken for sequencing was peripheral blood. CDR3 in amino acids: CASSVAGGSPLHF. The CDR3 nucleotides read TGTGCCAGCAGCGTCGCAGGGGGGTCACCCCTCCACTTT.